This is a list of T cell receptor beta chains from one sample in a study of blood T cell repertoires in COVID-19. Clones were read by immunoSEQ multiplex PCR, and TCRdb kept only the in-frame ones, dropping some. The sample lists roughly 350,000 clones; roughly 90% were seen once. The sample taken for sequencing was peripheral blood. These receptors all stem from a woman aged 45 to 65 with active or convalescent COVID-19. Both conserved end residues are part of each CDR3. Fields, in order: clone size, D gene, V gene, J gene, CDR3 DNA, CDR3 protein. D genes are given only for firm matches. A row's size may be missing; if present it is once, few, many or a size class.

abundance: NA
d_gene: NA
v_gene: TRBV4-1
j_gene: TRBJ1-4
CDR3nt: TGCGCCAGCGTTGCAGGCCTTAATGAAAAACTGTTTTTT
CDR3aa: CASVAGLNEKLFF

abundance: NA
d_gene: TRBD1
v_gene: TRBV5-1
j_gene: TRBJ2-6
CDR3nt: TGCGCCAGCAGCCTCCCTGGCGACAGGGGGTTCTCTGGGGCCAACGTCCTGACTTTC
CDR3aa: CASSLPGDRGFSGANVLTF

abundance: NA
d_gene: TRBD1
v_gene: TRBV7-3
j_gene: TRBJ2-3
CDR3nt: TGTGCCAGCAGCTCTACGACAGGGGGCGCAGATACGCAGTATTTT
CDR3aa: CASSSTTGGADTQYF

abundance: NA
d_gene: NA
v_gene: TRBV19
j_gene: TRBJ1-5
CDR3nt: TGTGCCAGTAGTATATATGGCGGAGCGGGTGGGAATCAGCCCCAGCATTTT
CDR3aa: CASSIYGGAGGNQPQHF

abundance: NA
d_gene: NA
v_gene: TRBV27
j_gene: TRBJ1-1
CDR3nt: TGTGCCAGCAGTTGGTCGGGAACACTCCAGGGGAGCACTGAAGCTTTCTTT
CDR3aa: CASSWSGTLQGSTEAFF

abundance: NA
d_gene: TRBD1
v_gene: TRBV5-1
j_gene: TRBJ1-1
CDR3nt: TGCGCCAGCAGCTTACATGGACAGGGTGAAGCTTTCTTT
CDR3aa: CASSLHGQGEAFF

abundance: NA
d_gene: TRBD1
v_gene: TRBV10-3
j_gene: TRBJ1-2
CDR3nt: TGTGCCATCAGGAGGGGACAGGGGAACTATGGCTACACCTTC
CDR3aa: CAIRRGQGNYGYTF

abundance: NA
d_gene: TRBD1
v_gene: TRBV12-3/TRBV12-4
j_gene: TRBJ1-2
CDR3nt: TGTGCCAGCAGCCGGGACAGGTTATATGGCTACACCTTC
CDR3aa: CASSRDRLYGYTF

abundance: NA
d_gene: NA
v_gene: TRBV20-1
j_gene: TRBJ1-2
CDR3nt: TGCAGTGCTAGTCAAACAACATCCTATGGCTACACCTTC
CDR3aa: CSASQTTSYGYTF

abundance: NA
d_gene: NA
v_gene: TRBV3-1/TRBV3-2
j_gene: TRBJ2-7
CDR3nt: TGTGCCAGCAGCCACCCGACAGGTCTTTCCTACGAGCAGTACTTC
CDR3aa: CASSHPTGLSYEQYF

abundance: NA
d_gene: NA
v_gene: TRBV30
j_gene: TRBJ2-7
CDR3nt: TGTGCCTGGTCAAGAGGCTACGAGCAGTACTTC
CDR3aa: CAWSRGYEQYF

abundance: NA
d_gene: NA
v_gene: TRBV18
j_gene: TRBJ2-1
CDR3nt: TGTGCCAGCTCACCAGGACTATCCCGTAGGGAGCAGTTCTTC
CDR3aa: CASSPGLSRREQFF

abundance: NA
d_gene: TRBD2
v_gene: TRBV10-3
j_gene: TRBJ2-6
CDR3nt: TGTGCCATCAGGCCCGGGGGGGGCGTCTCTGGGGCCAACGTCCTGACTTTC
CDR3aa: CAIRPGGGVSGANVLTF

abundance: NA
d_gene: NA
v_gene: TRBV28
j_gene: TRBJ1-5
CDR3nt: TGTGCCAGCAGTTTATTAGGGATGTCGGGAGGGGGAGGGTTGAATCAGCCCCAGCATTTT
CDR3aa: CASSLLGMSGGGGLNQPQHF

abundance: NA
d_gene: NA
v_gene: TRBV9
j_gene: TRBJ2-1
CDR3nt: TGTGCCAGCAGCGCCCTAGTTGGGGGAGGTAGCTCCTACAATGAGCAGTTCTTC
CDR3aa: CASSALVGGGSSYNEQFF

abundance: NA
d_gene: TRBD1
v_gene: TRBV27
j_gene: TRBJ1-1
CDR3nt: TGTGCCAGCAGTTCAGGGACAGGAGGAGCCTCTGAAGCTTTCTTT
CDR3aa: CASSSGTGGASEAFF

abundance: once
d_gene: NA
v_gene: TRBV7-2
j_gene: TRBJ2-7
CDR3nt: TGTGCCAGCAGCGCCCCCGGGATTGCCTACGAGCAGTACTTC
CDR3aa: CASSAPGIAYEQYF

abundance: once
d_gene: TRBD1
v_gene: TRBV7-8
j_gene: TRBJ2-7
CDR3nt: TGTGCCAGCAGCCGAATTAGACAGGGGCCTTACTTCTACGAGCAGTACTTC
CDR3aa: CASSRIRQGPYFYEQYF

abundance: NA
d_gene: TRBD2
v_gene: TRBV19
j_gene: TRBJ2-1
CDR3nt: TGTGCCAGTAGTATAACGGGGGGGGCCTACAATGAGCAGTTCTTC
CDR3aa: CASSITGGAYNEQFF

abundance: once
d_gene: TRBD1
v_gene: TRBV2
j_gene: TRBJ2-7
CDR3nt: TGTGCCAGCAGTAAACAGGGGAGTAGTTCCTACGAGCAGTACTTC
CDR3aa: CASSKQGSSSYEQYF

abundance: NA
d_gene: NA
v_gene: TRBV7-9
j_gene: TRBJ1-1
CDR3nt: TGTGCCACCAACAGGGACACTGAAGCTTTCTTT
CDR3aa: CATNRDTEAFF

abundance: once
d_gene: NA
v_gene: TRBV6-5
j_gene: TRBJ1-5
CDR3nt: TGTGCCAGCAGTTACGAGGAGAGCAATCAGCCCCAGCATTTT
CDR3aa: CASSYEESNQPQHF

abundance: NA
d_gene: TRBD2
v_gene: TRBV5-4
j_gene: TRBJ2-3
CDR3nt: TGTGCCAGCAGCTTCCCGCGGGAGGGCACAGATACGCAGTATTTT
CDR3aa: CASSFPREGTDTQYF

abundance: once
d_gene: TRBD2
v_gene: TRBV7-2
j_gene: TRBJ2-2
CDR3nt: TGTGCCAGCAGAGGGGGGGGATCTAGCGGGAGCACCGGGGAGCTGTTTTTT
CDR3aa: CASRGGGSSGSTGELFF

abundance: NA
d_gene: TRBD2
v_gene: TRBV7-2
j_gene: TRBJ2-1
CDR3nt: TGTGCCAGCAGCTTAGTGGGGGGGGAGACCTACAATGAGCAGTTCTTC
CDR3aa: CASSLVGGETYNEQFF

abundance: NA
d_gene: TRBD1
v_gene: TRBV9
j_gene: TRBJ2-3
CDR3nt: TGTGCCAGCAGCCTAACACCCTATAGGGACAGGGGAAGCACAGATACGCAGTATTTT
CDR3aa: CASSLTPYRDRGSTDTQYF

abundance: NA
d_gene: TRBD2
v_gene: TRBV28
j_gene: TRBJ2-1
CDR3nt: TGTGCCAGCAGTCGTTGGACTAGCCTCGACAGTAAGCAGTTCTTC
CDR3aa: CASSRWTSLDSKQFF

abundance: NA
d_gene: NA
v_gene: TRBV19
j_gene: TRBJ1-6
CDR3nt: TGTGCCAGTAGTATAGCGGGGGTAAATTCACCCCTCCACTTT
CDR3aa: CASSIAGVNSPLHF

abundance: NA
d_gene: NA
v_gene: TRBV9
j_gene: TRBJ1-4
CDR3nt: TGTGCCAGCAGCCTTTCTACGGACACCTCAAAACTGTTTTTT
CDR3aa: CASSLSTDTSKLFF

abundance: NA
d_gene: NA
v_gene: TRBV5-1
j_gene: TRBJ1-6
CDR3nt: TGCGCCAGCAGCTTGAGGACAGATAATAATTCACCCCTCCACTTT
CDR3aa: CASSLRTDNNSPLHF

abundance: NA
d_gene: TRBD2
v_gene: TRBV24-1
j_gene: TRBJ2-3
CDR3nt: TGTGCCACCAGTGATCCTGGGACTAGCGGGGGGCTAGATACGCAGTATTTT
CDR3aa: CATSDPGTSGGLDTQYF